This T cell receptor beta chain was sequenced during a study of blood T cell repertoires in COVID-19. Looking at the study overall: Spain, Italy and the United States supplied samples that represented acute and convalescent COVID-19. From T cells, B-cell-depleted T cells, or PBMCs came the material, which was cDNA or gDNA.

Authors' data handling: Amplification from reference gene primers served as the basis for estimated nucleated cell counts. Only in-frame clones appear in the TCRdb table, and some are missing; sequencing was by immunoSEQ multiplex PCR. V and J calls and clone size are those listed in that table; D and trimming were worked out from the DNA. Of over 65,000 clones listed, roughly 88% are singletons. This TCR was recovered from a man in his forties or fifties with active or convalescent COVID-19. The sequenced sample consisted of peripheral blood.

CDR3 residues: CASSFRGIANEQFF. The CDR3 bases are TGTGCCAGCAGTTTTCGGGGGATTGCAAATGAGCAGTTCTTC. The V and J genes are TRBV27 and TRBJ2-1, with a weak D call TRBD2 (6 bases). CDR3 size: 14 residues. Between the trimmed V and J ends, which lost 3 bases and 7 bases, there was a span of 13 bases. Germline lookup yields CDR1 MNHEY and CDR2 SMNVEV (reference sequence).